This note documents a single TCR beta chain sequence. Sequencing used immunoSEQ multiplex PCR; TCRdb keeps in-frame clones, though not all of them. The sample has 100,000 to 150,000 clones, about 82% seen once. The sample originates from a study of PD-L1 blockade in urothelial cancer. Study-wide context: Before enrollment, 0 to 3 chemotherapy regimens had been given to patients. Researchers found blood samples held a median of 141,255 T cells. Analyzed time points were 3 weeks (second dose) and 6 weeks after therapy began.

As to time point: peripheral blood 6 weeks after treatment start. Each patient gave between 1 and 8 samples of peripheral blood mononuclear cells, which were collected pretreatment and during treatment. This clonotype originated in a man aged 50 or older with urothelial cancer. Material: PBMCs, obtained around atezolizumab (anti-PD-L1) treatment.

Here the CDR3 reads CASSSTSGRTPDTQYF. DNA for the CDR3: TGCGCCAGCAGCTCTACTAGCGGGAGAACGCCAGATACGCAGTATTTT. This rearrangement joins TRBV5-1 to TRBJ2-3; 11 bases fit TRBD2. The CDR3 covers 16 residues. V lost 3 bases to trimming and J lost 4 bases; unmatched junction nucleotides: 7. Germline V gives CDR1 SGHRS, CDR2 YFSETQ.